The sample holds one count of the clone carrying this T cell receptor (beta chain). Its cognate antigen is unknown. At the DNA level, this CDR3 is encoded by other sequences in the same sample as well. Profiled with immunoSEQ multiplex PCR; TCRdb holds only in-frame clones, not every one. Among 240,000 or so clones listed, roughly 90% were seen once. This entry comes from a study of Ad26.COV2.S vaccination and SARS-CoV-2 variants. Study information: Ad26.COV2.S, an intramuscular injection, was given once or twice 56 days apart. Findings of the study overall: Participants in the vaccine arm had higher spike-specific TCR breadth; placebo recipients had lower. It was reported that spike-specific CD8+ and CD4+ T cell responses were substantially broad after vaccination.

The sample's treatment: over 15 received Ad26.COV2.S at low or high dose, single or two shots; about five received placebo; per-sample allocation not given. Following the first vaccine or placebo injection, samples were taken on day 63. Boston provided a donor who was an adult aged 18-55 years. V lost 1 base, J lost 0 bases, and 10 bases lay in between. The germline V gene encodes CDR1 SGHAT and CDR2 FQNNGV. CDR3 length: 15 amino acids. This chain joins TRBV11-2 and TRBJ2-7; D may be TRBD2 (6 bases). Sample: peripheral blood, taken in a trial of Ad26.COV2.S vaccine versus placebo. The source is a person aged 18-65 years who received the Ad26.COV2.S COVID-19 vaccine or a placebo. The DNA for the CDR3 is TGTGCCAGCAGCTTAGTGGCGGGGAGCTCCTACGAGCAGTACTTC. Translating gives CASSLVAGSSYEQYF.